This is a list of T cell receptor beta chains from one sample in a study of T-cell memory formation after mild COVID-19. TCRdb analysed the 5' RACE reads with MiXCR anew, one entry per CDR3 protein. The profile shows nearly 110,000 distinct CDR3 sequences, around 15% of them singletons. The sequencing input was PBMCs or a T cell subset sorted from them (not recorded which). The receptors come from an adult woman who had mild COVID-19 (a few samples of this study predate the infection). Cell type and time point are not known. Each CDR3 is given with its conserved first and last residue. D genes are given only for firm matches. Not all rows give a size; the values are once, few, many and, for expanded clones, a class.

CDR3 | DNA | size | J | D | V
CASSPGAQNLYEQYF | TGTGCCAGCAGCCCCGGGGCCCAGAACCTCTACGAGCAGTACTTC | few | TRBJ2-7 | . | TRBV7-9
CASSPTEAPYNEQFF | TGTGCCAGCAGCCCCACAGAGGCCCCCTACAATGAGCAGTTCTTC | few | TRBJ2-1 | . | TRBV12-3/TRBV12-4
CASSQERNTEAFF | TGTGCCAGCAGCCAGGAGCGGAACACTGAAGCTTTCTTT | . | TRBJ1-1 | . | TRBV13
CATSPRGIDTQYF | TGTGCCACCAGTCCGCGGGGGATAGATACGCAGTATTTT | few | TRBJ2-3 | TRBD2 | TRBV24-1
CSVTGTGSYEQYF | TGCAGCGTTACCGGGACAGGATCCTACGAGCAGTACTTC | . | TRBJ2-7 | TRBD1 | TRBV29-1
CASSEVGEAYQETQYF | TGCGCCAGCAGTGAGGTCGGGGAGGCCTACCAAGAGACCCAGTACTTC | . | TRBJ2-5 | . | TRBV10-2
CASTLPGGGMNTEAFF | TGCGCCAGCACTCTGCCAGGAGGGGGGATGAACACTGAAGCTTTCTTT | few | TRBJ1-1 | . | TRBV5-1
CASSKETVPSLNLAKNIQYF | TGTGCCAGTAGTAAAGAGACAGTGCCGAGCCTGAACCTAGCCAAAAACATTCAGTACTTC | few | TRBJ2-4 | . | TRBV19
CASSLPGGPDEQFF | TGCGCCAGCAGCTTGCCGGGAGGGCCCGATGAGCAGTTCTTC | few | TRBJ2-1 | TRBD2 | TRBV5-1
CASSEGALYGYTF | TGTGCCAGCAGCGAAGGAGCTCTCTATGGCTACACCTTC | once | TRBJ1-2 | . | TRBV7-2
CASSLLRGWETQYF | TGTGCCAGCAGCCTCCTCAGGGGTTGGGAGACCCAGTACTTC | . | TRBJ2-5 | . | TRBV7-6
CASRETGSYEQYF | TGTGCCAGCAGAGAGACAGGGTCCTACGAGCAGTACTTC | few | TRBJ2-7 | TRBD1 | TRBV12-3/TRBV12-4
CASSLGSGVAAINEQFF | TGTGCCAGCAGCTTGGGCTCTGGGGTAGCGGCAATTAATGAGCAGTTCTTC | . | TRBJ2-1 | . | TRBV13
CASSLSSNQPQHF | TGTGCCAGCAGTCTCAGTAGCAATCAGCCCCAGCATTTT | few | TRBJ1-5 | . | TRBV6-5
CACIPGQGTGEQFF | TGTGCCTGTATCCCGGGACAGGGTACGGGTGAGCAGTTCTTC | . | TRBJ2-1 | TRBD1 | TRBV12-3/TRBV12-4
CASSPNLGNTIYF | TGTGCCAGCAGCCCAAATCTAGGAAACACCATATATTTT | few | TRBJ1-3 | . | TRBV7-3
CASSLRLAGDRELFF | TGTGCCAGCAGCCTACGACTAGCGGGAGACCGGGAGCTGTTTTTT | few | TRBJ2-2 | TRBD2 | TRBV6-5
CASSYSSGPTGELFF | TGTGCCAGCAGTTACTCGAGCGGTCCCACCGGGGAGCTGTTTTTT | many | TRBJ2-2 | . | TRBV6-5
CASRDPYRDRGYEQYF | TGTGCCAGTAGGGACCCTTACAGGGATCGGGGCTACGAGCAGTACTTC | few | TRBJ2-7 | . | TRBV19
CASLGTGHTGELFF | TGTGCCAGCCTCGGGACAGGGCACACCGGGGAGCTGTTTTTT | few | TRBJ2-2 | TRBD1 | TRBV6-1
CASSYSGNTGELFF | TGTGCCAGCAGTTATAGCGGGAACACCGGGGAGCTGTTTTTT | many | TRBJ2-2 | . | TRBV6-2/TRBV6-3
CSARTDRVPGYTF | TGCAGTGCTAGAACGGACAGGGTTCCTGGCTACACCTTC | few | TRBJ1-2 | TRBD1 | TRBV20-1
CASSINSEQYF | TGTGCCAGCAGTATTAATTCCGAGCAGTACTTC | few | TRBJ2-7 | . | TRBV6-2/TRBV6-3
CASSPRTSGRAWNEQFF | TGTGCCAGCAGCCCCCGGACTAGCGGGAGGGCCTGGAATGAGCAGTTCTTC | . | TRBJ2-1 | TRBD2 | TRBV3-1
CASSQGDQETQYF | TGTGCTAGCAGCCAGGGAGACCAAGAGACCCAGTACTTC | few | TRBJ2-5 | . | TRBV7-7
CASSSGGPSYNEQFF | TGTGCCAGCAGTTCGGGGGGGCCCTCCTACAATGAGCAGTTCTTC | . | TRBJ2-1 | TRBD2 | TRBV12-3/TRBV12-4
CASSLSRGFNEQFF | TGTGCCAGCAGCTTATCTCGGGGTTTCAATGAGCAGTTCTTC | many | TRBJ2-1 | . | TRBV11-2
CASSPPRGLLSTDTQYF | TGTGCCAGCAGTCCCCCCCGAGGGCTCCTTAGCACAGATACGCAGTATTTT | . | TRBJ2-3 | . | TRBV6-5
CSVRGFEAFF | TGCAGCGTTCGGGGCTTTGAAGCTTTCTTT | few | TRBJ1-1 | . | TRBV29-1
CASSPAGYSYNEQFF | TGTGCCAGTAGCCCAGCGGGGTACTCCTACAATGAGCAGTTCTTC | . | TRBJ2-1 | TRBD2 | TRBV19
CASRLIAGDYEQYF | TGTGCCAGCAGGTTAATAGCGGGAGACTACGAGCAGTACTTC | . | TRBJ2-7 | TRBD2 | TRBV7-2
CASSPGDYRYQETQYF | TGTGCCAGCAGCCCAGGCGACTACCGGTACCAAGAGACCCAGTACTTC | . | TRBJ2-5 | . | TRBV11-3
CATSDSNSGANVLTF | TGTGCCACCAGTGACAGTAACTCTGGGGCCAACGTCCTGACTTTC | . | TRBJ2-6 | . | TRBV24-1
CAWSVVDYSNQPQHF | TGTGCCTGGAGTGTCGTAGATTATAGCAATCAGCCCCAGCATTTT | few | TRBJ1-5 | . | TRBV30
CASSYFSFANTGELFF | TGTGCCAGCAGTTATTTTAGTTTCGCGAACACCGGGGAGCTGTTTTTT | . | TRBJ2-2 | . | TRBV6-5
CASSQGQGLYEQYF | TGCGCCAGCAGCCAAGGACAGGGTCTCTACGAGCAGTACTTC | few | TRBJ2-7 | TRBD1 | TRBV4-3
CSARDPTYEQYF | TGCAGTGCTAGAGATCCTACCTACGAGCAGTACTTC | few | TRBJ2-7 | . | TRBV20-1
CACGTVTNTGELFF | TGTGCCTGCGGGACTGTCACGAACACCGGGGAGCTGTTTTTT | few | TRBJ2-2 | . | TRBV30
CAISEGVSEAFF | TGTGCCATCAGTGAGGGGGTGAGCGAAGCTTTCTTT | . | TRBJ1-1 | . | TRBV10-3
CASVPGTVEAGELFF | TGTGCCAGCGTCCCCGGGACAGTCGAAGCCGGGGAGCTGTTTTTT | many | TRBJ2-2 | TRBD1 | TRBV6-2/TRBV6-3
CASSLDNNEKLFF | TGTGCCAGCAGCCTAGACAACAATGAAAAACTGTTTTTT | . | TRBJ1-4 | . | TRBV7-6
CASSLSGGSTGELFF | TGCGCCAGCAGCCTATCGGGGGGCTCCACCGGGGAGCTGTTTTTT | . | TRBJ2-2 | . | TRBV5-1
CSATDEFAMNTEAFF | TGCAGTGCTACAGACGAGTTCGCAATGAACACTGAAGCTTTCTTT | . | TRBJ1-1 | . | TRBV20-1
CASSLAGEGNTEAFF | TGCGCCAGCAGCTTGGCCGGGGAGGGGAACACTGAAGCTTTCTTT | few | TRBJ1-1 | . | TRBV5-1
CASSYAYSYEQYF | TGTGCCAGCAGTTACGCGTATTCCTACGAGCAGTACTTC | . | TRBJ2-7 | . | TRBV6-6
CASSQEQGPNYGYTF | TGTGCCAGCAGCCAAGAACAGGGGCCCAACTATGGCTACACCTTC | many | TRBJ1-2 | TRBD1 | TRBV4-2
CASSQDLAVQETQYF | TGCGCCAGCAGCCAAGATCTAGCGGTCCAAGAGACCCAGTACTTC | . | TRBJ2-5 | TRBD2 | TRBV4-3
CASSSTGDGYTF | TGTGCCAGCAGCTCGACAGGGGATGGCTACACCTTC | . | TRBJ1-2 | TRBD1 | TRBV7-9
CSARVPSTDTQYF | TGCAGTGCTAGAGTACCTAGCACAGATACGCAGTATTTT | few | TRBJ2-3 | . | TRBV20-1